This T cell receptor beta chain was captured by sequencing in a study of CD8+ T cells in alopecia areata. Study background: After 6 to 18 months of tofacitinib, follow-up continued 6 months off drug.

The CDR3 length is 11 residues. Germline values: CDR1 ENHRY, CDR2 SYGVKD. With 10 bases removed from V and 6 bases from J, the gap between germline ends came to 13 bases. RNA, once extracted, was reverse transcribed into cDNA for use as the sequencing template. Assay: immunoSEQ multiplex PCR; the TCRdb copy retains only in-frame clones and omits some. Here the sample spans 100,000 to 150,000 clones, approximately 58% being singletons. The TCR comes from a human donor with alopecia areata. The sample in question was CD4+ T cells sorted from blood, obtained at week 0. V is TRBV10-3 and J is TRBJ2-7; a possible D gene is TRBD2 (5 bases). This chain's CDR3 is CATTHEGEQYF. CDR3 nucleotides: TGTGCCACCACCCACGAGGGCGAGCAGTACTTC.